This T cell receptor beta chain was captured by sequencing in a study of cytomegalovirus exposure and HLA in healthy donors. Study-wide background: Most donors, about 77% of 398 genotyped, fell in the Caucasian-associated ancestry cluster.

From germline, CDR1 is SGHVS and CDR2 FQNEAQ. Trimming took off 5 bases at V and 2 bases at J, with 13 bases between the two ends. This CDR3 has 14 amino acids. Amplification used 60 Vbeta primers and 13 Jbeta primers. Authors' analysis steps: Approximately 78 million unique TCR beta chains, 9.5 million to 11 million of them shared, were counted by a later analysis. The assay was immunoSEQ multiplex PCR, and TCRdb's table has in-frame clones only and misses some. From that table come the V and J calls and clone size; the DNA was used to work out D and trimming. The table has some 90,000 clones, about three quarters seen once. Findings of the study overall: Usually a TCR sequence was rare, but some public TCRs were found in many donors. According to an earlier analysis, most TCR beta V segments yielded productive rearrangements about 87% or about 30% of the time.

In the case of this clone: The antigen is unknown.

Sequences were obtained from PBMCs. This TCR came from a female donor in good health and CMV-seronegative. The chain links TRBV7-8 to TRBJ2-7, with unresolved D. As DNA, the CDR3 is TGTGCCAGCAGCCCCCTCGAGGTTACCTACGAGCAGTACTTC. Residues: CASSPLEVTYEQYF.